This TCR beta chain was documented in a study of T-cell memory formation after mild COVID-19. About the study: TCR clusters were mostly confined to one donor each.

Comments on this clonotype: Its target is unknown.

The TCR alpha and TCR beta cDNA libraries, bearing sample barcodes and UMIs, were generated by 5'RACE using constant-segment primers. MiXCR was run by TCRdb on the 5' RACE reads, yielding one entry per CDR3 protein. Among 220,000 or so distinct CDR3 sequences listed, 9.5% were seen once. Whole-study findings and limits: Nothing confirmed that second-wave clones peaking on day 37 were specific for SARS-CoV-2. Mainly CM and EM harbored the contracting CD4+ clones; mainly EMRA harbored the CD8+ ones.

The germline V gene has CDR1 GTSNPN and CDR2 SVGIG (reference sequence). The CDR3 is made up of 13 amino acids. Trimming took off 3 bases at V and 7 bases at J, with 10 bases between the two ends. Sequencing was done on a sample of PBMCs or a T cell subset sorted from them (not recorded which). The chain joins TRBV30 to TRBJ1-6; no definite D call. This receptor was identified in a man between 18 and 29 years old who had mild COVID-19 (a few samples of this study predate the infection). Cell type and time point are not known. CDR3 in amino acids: CAWRARPNSPLHF. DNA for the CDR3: TGTGCCTGGAGGGCCAGACCGAATTCACCCCTCCACTTT.